This T cell receptor (beta chain) was profiled in a study of cytomegalovirus exposure and HLA in healthy donors. Points from the study as a whole: CMV antigen specificity of a few CMV-associated chains was confirmed in vitro. The listing of about 150 TCR beta chains classed them as cytomegalovirus-associated.

In this sample, this clone turned up once. Its specificity is unknown. The data were produced by immunoSEQ multiplex PCR, yet TCRdb's version contains in-frame clones alone and is incomplete. The table includes about 100,000 clones, around 95% detected once. Trimming removed 0 bases from V and 0 bases from J, with 9 bases in between. Germline CDR1 reads MNHEY; CDR2 reads SVGAGI. The CDR3 is 16 residues long. The source of this sequence is a woman aged 18 to 35 in good health and CMV-seronegative. The J gene is TRBJ2-1, the V gene TRBV6-5; tentatively, D is TRBD2 (6 bases). Sequencing was done on a sample of PBMCs. Written as DNA, the CDR3 is TGTGCCAGCAGTTACTCTGCGGGGAGCTCCTACAATGAGCAGTTCTTC. As protein: CASSYSAGSSYNEQFF.